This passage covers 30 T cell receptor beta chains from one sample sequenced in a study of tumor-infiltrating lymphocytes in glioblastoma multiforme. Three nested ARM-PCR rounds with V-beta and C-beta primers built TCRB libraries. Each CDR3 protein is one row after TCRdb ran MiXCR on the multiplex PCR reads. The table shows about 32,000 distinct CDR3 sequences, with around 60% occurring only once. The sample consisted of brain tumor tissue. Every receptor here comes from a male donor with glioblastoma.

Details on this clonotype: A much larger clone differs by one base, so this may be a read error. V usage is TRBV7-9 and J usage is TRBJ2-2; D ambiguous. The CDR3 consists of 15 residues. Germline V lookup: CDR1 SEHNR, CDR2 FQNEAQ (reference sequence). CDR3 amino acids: CASNLGSANTGELFF. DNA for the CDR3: TGTGCCAGCAACTTAGGCAGCGCGAACACCGGGGAGCTGTTTTTT.

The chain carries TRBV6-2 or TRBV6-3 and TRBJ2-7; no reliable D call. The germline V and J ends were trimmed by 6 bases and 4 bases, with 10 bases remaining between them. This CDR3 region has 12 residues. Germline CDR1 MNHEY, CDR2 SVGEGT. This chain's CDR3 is CASSLNTYEQYF. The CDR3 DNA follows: TGTGCCAGCAGCCTCAATACTTACGAGCAGTACTTC.

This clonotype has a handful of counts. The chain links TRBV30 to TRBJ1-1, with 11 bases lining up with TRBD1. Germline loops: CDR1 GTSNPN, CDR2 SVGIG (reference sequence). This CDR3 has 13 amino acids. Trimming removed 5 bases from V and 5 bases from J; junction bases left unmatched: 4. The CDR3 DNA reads TGTGCCTGGTCGGGACAGGGGGGTACTGAAGCTTTCTTT. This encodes CAWSGQGGTEAFF.

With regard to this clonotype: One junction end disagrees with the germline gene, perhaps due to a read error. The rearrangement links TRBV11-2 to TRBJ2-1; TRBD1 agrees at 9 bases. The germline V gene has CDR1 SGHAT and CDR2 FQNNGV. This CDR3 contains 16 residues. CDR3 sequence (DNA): TGTGCCAACAGCCGCGACAGGGGGAAGGTCAACAATGGGCAGTTTTTC. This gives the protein CANSRDRGKVNNGQFF.

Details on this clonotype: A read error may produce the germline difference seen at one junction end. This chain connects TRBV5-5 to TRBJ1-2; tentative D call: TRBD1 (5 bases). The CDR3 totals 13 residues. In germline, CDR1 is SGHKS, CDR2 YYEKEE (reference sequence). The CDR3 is CDSSSGHHYGYTF. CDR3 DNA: TGTGACAGCAGCTCAGGACACCATTATGGCTACACCTTC.

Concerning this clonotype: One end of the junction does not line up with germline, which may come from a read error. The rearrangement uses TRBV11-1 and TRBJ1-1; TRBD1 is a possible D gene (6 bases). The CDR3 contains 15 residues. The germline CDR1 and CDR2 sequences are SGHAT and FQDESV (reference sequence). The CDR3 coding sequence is TGTGCCAACAGCTTAGCGGGGGCTGGCGACACTGAGGCTTTCTTT. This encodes CANSLAGAGDTEAFF.

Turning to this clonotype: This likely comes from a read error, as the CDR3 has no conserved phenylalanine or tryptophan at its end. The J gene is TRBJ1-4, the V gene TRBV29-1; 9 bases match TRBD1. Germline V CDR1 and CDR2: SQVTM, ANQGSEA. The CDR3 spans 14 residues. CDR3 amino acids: CSVGTGGTNEELFS. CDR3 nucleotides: TGCAGCGTGGGAACAGGGGGCACTAATGAAGAACTGTTTTCT.

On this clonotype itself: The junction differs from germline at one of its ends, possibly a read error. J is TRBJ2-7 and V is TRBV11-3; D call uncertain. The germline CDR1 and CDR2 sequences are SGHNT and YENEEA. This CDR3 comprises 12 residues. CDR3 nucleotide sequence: TGTGCCAGCAGTTCTATTGCCTACGAGCGGTACTTC. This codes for CASSSIAYERYF.

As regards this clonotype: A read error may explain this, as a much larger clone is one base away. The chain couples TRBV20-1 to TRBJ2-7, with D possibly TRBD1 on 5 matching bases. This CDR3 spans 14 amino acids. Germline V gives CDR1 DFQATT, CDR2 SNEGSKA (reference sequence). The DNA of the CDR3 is TGCAGTGCTAGAGATGCCCAGGGCCCCTACGGGCAGTACTTC. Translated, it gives CSARDAQGPYGQYF.

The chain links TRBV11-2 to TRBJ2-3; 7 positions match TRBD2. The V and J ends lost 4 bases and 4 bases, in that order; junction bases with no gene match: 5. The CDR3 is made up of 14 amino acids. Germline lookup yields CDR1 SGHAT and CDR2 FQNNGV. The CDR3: CASSSGLWADTQYF. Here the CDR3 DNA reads TGTGCCAGCAGCTCGGGACTATGGGCAGATACGCAGTATTTT. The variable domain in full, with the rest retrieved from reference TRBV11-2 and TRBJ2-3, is EAGVAQSPRYKIIEKRQSVAFWCNPISGHATLYWYQQILGQGPKLLIQFQNNGVVDDSQLPKDRFSAERLKGVDSTLKIQPAKLEDSAVYLCASSSGLWADTQYFGPGTRLTVL.

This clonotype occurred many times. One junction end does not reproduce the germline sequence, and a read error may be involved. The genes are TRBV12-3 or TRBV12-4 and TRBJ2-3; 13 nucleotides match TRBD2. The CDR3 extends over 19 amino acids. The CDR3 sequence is CAGSPRGQLAGGPGDTQYF. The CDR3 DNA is TGTGCCGGCAGTCCCCGGGGGCAACTAGCGGGAGGGCCAGGTGATACGCAGTATTTT.

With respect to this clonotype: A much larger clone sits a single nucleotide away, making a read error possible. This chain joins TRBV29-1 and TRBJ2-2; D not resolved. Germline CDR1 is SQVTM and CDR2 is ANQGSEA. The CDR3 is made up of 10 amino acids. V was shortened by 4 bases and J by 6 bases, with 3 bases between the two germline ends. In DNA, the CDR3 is TGCAGCGTTGGGGCCGGGGAGCTGTTTTTT. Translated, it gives CSVGAGELFF.

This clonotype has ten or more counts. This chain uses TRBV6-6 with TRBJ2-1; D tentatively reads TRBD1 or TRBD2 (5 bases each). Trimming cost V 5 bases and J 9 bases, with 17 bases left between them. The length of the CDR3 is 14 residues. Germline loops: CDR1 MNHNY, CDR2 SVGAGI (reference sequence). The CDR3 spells CASSPGLVGPEQFF. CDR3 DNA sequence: TGTGCCAGCAGTCCGGGGTTAGTGGGGCCTGAGCAGTTCTTC.

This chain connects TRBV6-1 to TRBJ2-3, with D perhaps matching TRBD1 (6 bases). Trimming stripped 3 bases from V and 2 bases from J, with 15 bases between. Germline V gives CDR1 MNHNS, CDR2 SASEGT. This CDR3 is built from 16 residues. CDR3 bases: TGTGCCAGCAGTGAGGACAGTATGGGGGCCACAGATACGCAGTATTTT. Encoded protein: CASSEDSMGATDTQYF.

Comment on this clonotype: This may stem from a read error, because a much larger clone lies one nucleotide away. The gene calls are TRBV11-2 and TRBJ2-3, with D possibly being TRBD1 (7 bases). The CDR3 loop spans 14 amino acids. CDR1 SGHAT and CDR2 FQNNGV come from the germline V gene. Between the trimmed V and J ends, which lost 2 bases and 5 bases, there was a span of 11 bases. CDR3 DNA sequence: TGTGCCAGCAGCTTACGGCAGGGGGGAGATACGCAGTATTTT. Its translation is CASSLRQGGDTQYF. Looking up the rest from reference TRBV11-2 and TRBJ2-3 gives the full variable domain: EAGVAQSPRYKIIEKRQSVAFWCNPISGHATLYWYQQILGQGPKLLIQFQNNGVVDDSQLPKDRFSAERLKGVDSTLKIQPAKLEDSAVYLCASSLRQGGDTQYFGPGTRLTVL.

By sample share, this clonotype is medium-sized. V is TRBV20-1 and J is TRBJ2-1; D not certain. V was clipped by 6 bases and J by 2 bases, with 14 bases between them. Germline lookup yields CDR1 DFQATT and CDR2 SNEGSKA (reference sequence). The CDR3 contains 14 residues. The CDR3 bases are TGCAGTGCCGACTCCCCCCAAACCTACAATGAGCAGTTCTTC. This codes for CSADSPQTYNEQFF.

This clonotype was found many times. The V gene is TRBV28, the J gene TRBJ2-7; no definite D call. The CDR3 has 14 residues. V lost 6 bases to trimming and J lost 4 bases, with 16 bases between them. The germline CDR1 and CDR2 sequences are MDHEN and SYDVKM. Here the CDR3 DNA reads TGTGCCAGCAGATCAGGTGGTGGTTCTTACGAGCAGTACTTC. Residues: CASRSGGGSYEQYF.

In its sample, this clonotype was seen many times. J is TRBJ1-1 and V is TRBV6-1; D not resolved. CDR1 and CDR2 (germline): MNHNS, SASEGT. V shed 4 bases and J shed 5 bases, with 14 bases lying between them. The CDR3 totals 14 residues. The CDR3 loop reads CASSGGLGKTEAFF. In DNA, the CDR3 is TGTGCCAGCAGTGGGGGTTTAGGGAAGACTGAAGCTTTCTTT.

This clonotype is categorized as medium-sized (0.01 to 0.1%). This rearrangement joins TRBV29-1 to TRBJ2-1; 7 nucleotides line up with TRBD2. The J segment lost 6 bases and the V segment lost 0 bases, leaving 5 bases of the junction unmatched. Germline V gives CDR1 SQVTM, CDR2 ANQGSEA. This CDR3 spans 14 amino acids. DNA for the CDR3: TGCAGCGTTGAAGACCGCGGGAGCCGCAATGAGCAGTTCTTC. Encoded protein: CSVEDRGSRNEQFF.

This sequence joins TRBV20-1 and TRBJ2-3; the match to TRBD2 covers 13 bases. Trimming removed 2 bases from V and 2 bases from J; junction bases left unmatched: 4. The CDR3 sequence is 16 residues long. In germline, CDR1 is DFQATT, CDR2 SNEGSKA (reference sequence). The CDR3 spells CSARSGLAGVTDTQYF. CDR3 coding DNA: TGCAGTGCTAGATCTGGACTAGCGGGGGTCACAGATACGCAGTATTTT.

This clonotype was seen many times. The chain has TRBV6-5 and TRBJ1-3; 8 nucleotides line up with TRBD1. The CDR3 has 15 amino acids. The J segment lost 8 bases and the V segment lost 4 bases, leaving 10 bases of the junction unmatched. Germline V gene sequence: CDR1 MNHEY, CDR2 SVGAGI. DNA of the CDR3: TGTGCCAGCAGTTGGCAGGGGGCATGGGGAGACACCATATATTTT. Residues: CASSWQGAWGDTIYF.

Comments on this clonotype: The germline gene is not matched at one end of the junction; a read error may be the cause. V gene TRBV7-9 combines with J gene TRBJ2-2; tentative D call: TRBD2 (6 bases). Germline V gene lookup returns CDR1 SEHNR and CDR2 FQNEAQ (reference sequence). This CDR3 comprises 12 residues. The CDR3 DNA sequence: TGTGCCAGCAGGGGCGGGGACTGGGAGCTGGTTTTT. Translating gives CASRGGDWELVF.

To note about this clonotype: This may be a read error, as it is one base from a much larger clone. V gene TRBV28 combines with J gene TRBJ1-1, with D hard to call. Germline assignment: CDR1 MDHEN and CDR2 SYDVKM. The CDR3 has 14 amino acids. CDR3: CASSPTEANTESFF. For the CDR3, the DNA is TGTGCCAGCAGTCCGACCGAAGCCAACACTGAATCTTTCTTT.

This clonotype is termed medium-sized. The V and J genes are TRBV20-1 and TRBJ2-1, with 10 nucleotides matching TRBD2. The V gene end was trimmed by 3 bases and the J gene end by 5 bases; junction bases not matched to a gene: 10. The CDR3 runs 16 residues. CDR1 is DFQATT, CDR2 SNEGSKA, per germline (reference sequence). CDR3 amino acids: CSARDLAGDTHNEQFF. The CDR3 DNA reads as TGCAGTGCTAGGGACCTAGCGGGAGATACCCACAATGAGCAGTTCTTC.

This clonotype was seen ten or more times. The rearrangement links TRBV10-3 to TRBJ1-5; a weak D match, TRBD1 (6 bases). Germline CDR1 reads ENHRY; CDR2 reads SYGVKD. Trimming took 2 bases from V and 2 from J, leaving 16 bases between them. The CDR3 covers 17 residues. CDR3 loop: CAISENREDGGNQPQHF. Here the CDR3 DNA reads TGTGCCATCAGTGAGAACAGGGAGGATGGGGGCAATCAGCCCCAGCATTTT.

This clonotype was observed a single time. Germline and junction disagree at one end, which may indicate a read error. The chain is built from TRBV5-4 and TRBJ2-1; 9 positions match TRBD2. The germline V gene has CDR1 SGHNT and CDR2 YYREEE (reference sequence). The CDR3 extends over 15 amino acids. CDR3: CASSLGSGRGNDQFF. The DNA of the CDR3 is TGTGCCAGCAGCTTAGGTAGCGGGAGAGGGAATGACCAGTTCTTC.

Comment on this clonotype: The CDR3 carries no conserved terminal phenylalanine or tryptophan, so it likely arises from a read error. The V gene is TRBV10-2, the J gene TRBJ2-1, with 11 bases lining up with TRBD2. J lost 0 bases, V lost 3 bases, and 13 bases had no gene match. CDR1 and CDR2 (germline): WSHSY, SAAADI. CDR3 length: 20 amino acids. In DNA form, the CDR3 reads TGCGCCAGCAGTGATGCGTATCAGACTAGCGGGATGAGCTCCTACAATGAGCAGTTCATC. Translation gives CASSDAYQTSGMSSYNEQFI.

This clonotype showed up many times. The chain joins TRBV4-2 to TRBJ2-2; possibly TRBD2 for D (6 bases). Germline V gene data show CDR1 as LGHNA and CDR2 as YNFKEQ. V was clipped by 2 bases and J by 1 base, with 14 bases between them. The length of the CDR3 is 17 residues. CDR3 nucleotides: TGTGCCAGCAGCCAAATAGGGCTAGCGTTGAACACCGGGGAGCTGTTTTTT. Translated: CASSQIGLALNTGELFF.

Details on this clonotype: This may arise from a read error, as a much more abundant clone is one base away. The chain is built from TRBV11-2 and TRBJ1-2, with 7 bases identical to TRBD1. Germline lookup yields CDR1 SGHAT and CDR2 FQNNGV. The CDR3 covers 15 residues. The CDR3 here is CASSQPTGIYYGYAF. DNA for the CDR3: TGTGCCAGCAGCCAGCCGACAGGGATTTACTATGGCTACGCCTTC.

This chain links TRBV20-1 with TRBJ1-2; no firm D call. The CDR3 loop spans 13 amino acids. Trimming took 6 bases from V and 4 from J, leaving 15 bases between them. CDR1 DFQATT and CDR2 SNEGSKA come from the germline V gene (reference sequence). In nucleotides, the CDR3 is TGCAGTGCCCCGGGAAGGAGAGGCTATGGCTACACCTTC. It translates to CSAPGRRGYGYTF.